The clone carrying this T cell receptor beta chain was seen a single time. In the source study's methods: Amplified reference gene primers provided the basis for estimating nucleated cell counts. Sequencing was performed with immunoSEQ multiplex PCR; in TCRdb, only in-frame clones are kept and a portion is missing. D and trimming were read from the DNA, whereas the V and J calls and clone size are those reported in that table. The sample contains just over 60,000 clones, less than 80% of which appear only once. These data come from a study of blood T cell repertoires in COVID-19. About the research overall: The study drew acute and convalescent COVID-19 samples from the United States, Italy and Spain. Sources were T cells, B-cell-depleted T cells, or PBMCs; the material itself was cDNA or gDNA.

The origin of this receptor is a man aged 60-69 years with acute or convalescent COVID-19. The source material was peripheral blood.

The CDR3 DNA reads as TGTGCCACCAGTGATAGTCCAGGGGGAGCAGATACGCAGTATTTT. Translating gives CATSDSPGGADTQYF. This chain links TRBV24-1 with TRBJ2-3; 7 bases are a match to TRBD1. CDR1 KGHDR and CDR2 SFDVKD come from the germline V gene. V was clipped by 3 bases and J by 4 bases; unmatched bases: 6. The CDR3 extends over 15 amino acids.